This T cell receptor (beta chain) was captured in a study of CD8+ T cells in alopecia areata. Overall study context: Tofacitinib administration to treated patients was oral, at 5 to 10 mg twice daily. Notes on the study in general: In patients, TCRs were shared less clearly than in mice, and HLA may possibly be involved.

The CDR3 has 14 amino acids. The germline V and J ends were trimmed by 3 bases and 1 base, with 10 bases remaining between them. In germline, CDR1 is SGHRS, CDR2 YFSETQ. As part of sample collection, lesional scalp punch biopsies and peripheral blood were taken from alopecia areata patients. Only a few counts were recorded for this clone. Its antigen is unknown. At the DNA level, this CDR3 is encoded by other sequences in the same sample as well. The authors extracted RNA and reverse transcribed it into cDNA as the sequencing template. Repertoires were generated with immunoSEQ multiplex PCR, while TCRdb's copy carries only in-frame clones and drops some. This sample has more than 90,000 clones; 35% to 40% occur once, and the top ten carry 3.1%.

The TCR sequence derives from a human donor with alopecia areata. The chain has TRBV5-1 and TRBJ2-5; D is perhaps TRBD1 (6 bases). Sequencing input: CD4+ T cells sorted from blood. The CDR3 DNA reads TGCGCCAGCAGCTCCGACAGGCCCCAAGAGACCCAGTACTTC. Its translation is CASSSDRPQETQYF.